Below are 14 T cell receptor beta chains sequenced from a single sample in a study of PD-L1 blockade in urothelial cancer (dated 2017 in TCRdb). The receptor library was made with the immunoSEQ multiplex PCR assay. In TCRdb, the immuneACCESS table is reduced to in-frame sequences with V and J assigned. These tables do not hold every clone; where another copy was compared, an unresolved V gene accounts for under half, and the others remain unexplained. Here the sample has tens of thousands of clones; roughly 82% occur a single time. The leading ten clones occupy approximately 3.6% of the sample. Sample: PBMCs, taken around atezolizumab (anti-PD-L1) treatment. The origin of the receptors is a man aged 65-85 years with urothelial cancer.

This clone was recorded a few times. The chain uses TRBV7-6 and TRBJ1-1, with D hard to call. CDR1 is SGHVS, CDR2 FNYEAQ, per germline. The CDR3 covers 13 residues. With 5 bases removed from V and 5 bases from J, the gap between germline ends came to 12 bases. The CDR3 reads CASSLSQRTEAFF. CDR3 nucleotides: TGTGCCAGCAGCCTAAGCCAGAGGACTGAAGCTTTCTTT. Full variable domain (outside the CDR3, taken from reference TRBV7-6 and TRBJ1-1): GAGVSQSPRYKVTKRGQDVALRCDPISGHVSLYWYRQALGQGPEFLTYFNYEAQQDKSGLPNDRFSAERPEGSISTLTIQRTEQRDSAMYRCASSLSQRTEAFFGQGTRLTVV.

V gene TRBV6-5 combines with J gene TRBJ1-6; maybe TRBD1 (5 bases). The germline V gene encodes CDR1 MNHEY and CDR2 SVGAGI. The CDR3 is made up of 15 amino acids. V lost 1 base and J lost 7, with 11 bases in between. CDR3 residues: CASSYWPGWNSPLHF. As DNA, the CDR3 is TGTGCCAGCAGTTACTGGCCAGGGTGGAATTCACCCCTCCACTTT.

The chain employs TRBV18 and TRBJ1-1, with TRBD1 matching 7 bases. The CDR3 length is 15 residues. From germline, CDR1 is KGHSH and CDR2 LQKENI. The J segment lost 5 bases and the V segment lost 6 bases, leaving 12 bases of the junction unmatched. For the CDR3, the DNA is TGTGCCAGCTCCCCAAAGACAGGGCCGGGTACTGAAGCTTTCTTT. Translation gives CASSPKTGPGTEAFF.

This clone was recorded a few times. The chain uses TRBV4-3 and TRBJ2-1, with D tentatively TRBD2 (7 bases). Looked up from germline, CDR1 is LGHNA and CDR2 is YSLEER. Deletions cut 4 bases from V and 7 bases from J, with 20 bases between. CDR3 length equals 16 residues. As DNA, the CDR3 is TGCGCCAGCAGCCCGCGGTTGGGGGGGGCCGGAAATGAGCAGTTCTTC. Amino acids: CASSPRLGGAGNEQFF.

The chain couples TRBV18 to TRBJ1-5, with D uncertain. The V and J ends lost 10 bases and 2 bases respectively, with 15 bases between them. The CDR3 runs 14 residues. Germline V gene sequence: CDR1 KGHSH, CDR2 LQKENI. CDR3 DNA: TGTGCCACCTCCGTGGGTGAGGGCAATCAGCCCCAGCATTTT. This gives the protein CATSVGEGNQPQHF. Filled out from reference TRBV18 and TRBJ1-5, the complete variable domain reads NAGVMQNPRHLVRRRGQEARLRCSPMKGHSHVYWYRQLPEEGLKFMVYLQKENIIDESGMPKERFSAEFPKEGPSILRIQQVVRGDSAAYFCATSVGEGNQPQHFGDGTRLSIL.

The chain carries TRBV5-1 and TRBJ2-4, with a tentative D call TRBD1 (6 bases). This CDR3 has 14 amino acids. CDR1 SGHRS and CDR2 YFSETQ come from the germline V gene. Trimming left V 5 bases short and J 1 base short, with 10 bases between. CDR3 DNA: TGCGCCAGCAGTTTGCAGGGGGCCAAAAACATTCAGTACTTC. As protein: CASSLQGAKNIQYF.

This clone was detected only a few times. The CDR3 sequence is CASSPGQQDGYTF. CDR3 DNA: TGTGCCAGCAGCCCGGGACAGCAGGACGGCTACACCTTC. The rearrangement uses TRBV7-3 and TRBJ1-2, with 7 bases aligning to TRBD1. Looked up from germline, CDR1 is SGHTA and CDR2 is FQGTGA. The CDR3 has 13 amino acids. The J segment lost 8 bases and the V segment lost 5 bases, leaving 8 bases of the junction unmatched.

Only a few counts were recorded for this clone. The chain carries TRBV19 and TRBJ2-3; 9 bases line up with TRBD2. V dropped 7 bases and J dropped 6; count of bases not matched to a gene: 8. Germline CDR1 is LNHDA and CDR2 is SQIVND (reference sequence). The CDR3 is made up of 14 amino acids. CDR3 coding DNA: TGTGCCAGTACCGCGCGGGGGGGCCGGGATACGCAGTATTTT. It encodes CASTARGGRDTQYF.

J is TRBJ2-2 and V is TRBV5-4; 9 positions match TRBD2. Germline CDR1 reads SGHNT; CDR2 reads YYREEE (reference sequence). Trimming cost V 3 bases and J 5 bases; bases outside gene matches: 5. This CDR3 region has 15 residues. CDR3 amino acids: CASSSGGRETGELFF. For the CDR3, the DNA is TGTGCCAGCAGCTCTGGCGGGAGGGAAACCGGGGAGCTGTTTTTT. Looking up the rest from reference TRBV5-4 and TRBJ2-2 gives the full variable domain: ETGVTQSPTHLIKTRGQQVTLRCSSQSGHNTVSWYQQALGQGPQFIFQYYREEENGRGNFPPRFSGLQFPNYSSELNVNALELDDSALYLCASSSGGRETGELFFGEGSRLTVL.

The V gene is TRBV27, the J gene TRBJ1-5; 9 positions agree with TRBD1. Losses at the gene ends were 5 bases for V and 2 bases for J; bases not matched to a gene: 7. The CDR3 contains 16 residues. In germline, CDR1 is MNHEY, CDR2 SMNVEV (reference sequence). The CDR3 sequence is CASSRRWTGGNQPQHF. DNA for the CDR3: TGTGCCAGCAGTCGCCGATGGACAGGGGGCAATCAGCCCCAGCATTTT.

This chain uses TRBV19 with TRBJ1-4, with 10 bases matching TRBD1. Unmatched junction bases numbered 11, after V lost 10 bases and J lost 0 bases. This CDR3 comprises 17 residues. CDR1 and CDR2 from the germline V gene are LNHDA and SQIVND (reference sequence). CDR3 amino acids: CATSDDRGPATNEKLFF. The CDR3 coding sequence is TGTGCCACCTCAGACGACAGGGGGCCTGCAACTAATGAAAAACTGTTTTTT.

J is TRBJ2-7 and V is TRBV7-2, with 9 bases identical to TRBD1. J gave up 1 base and V 5 bases, and 6 bases lay outside the gene matches. Germline CDR1 reads SGHTA; CDR2 reads FQGNSA. The CDR3 runs 15 residues. Written as DNA, the CDR3 is TGTGCCAGCAGCCCTGGCGGGACAGGGTCCTACGAGCAGTACTTC. Its translation is CASSPGGTGSYEQYF.

This clone was recorded a few times. The chain links TRBV15 to TRBJ1-5, with TRBD1 as a possible D gene (5 bases). The CDR3 sequence is 16 residues long. Per germline, CDR1 LNHNV and CDR2 YYDKDF (reference sequence). The ends were cut back, 0 bases at V and 4 bases at J, with 13 bases in the middle. The CDR3 DNA follows: TGTGCCACCAGCAGAGATCCACGGGGGGATAATCAGCCCCAGCATTTT. The encoded protein is CATSRDPRGDNQPQHF.

This chain connects TRBV6-5 to TRBJ1-1; weak D call: TRBD1 (5 bases). The CDR3 runs to 16 residues. The germline V gene has CDR1 MNHEY and CDR2 SVGAGI. Trimming left V 0 bases short and J 2 bases short, with 13 bases between. In DNA form, the CDR3 reads TGTGCCAGCAGTTACTCCCCAGCAGGGCGTAACACTGAAGCTTTCTTT. Translating it yields CASSYSPAGRNTEAFF.